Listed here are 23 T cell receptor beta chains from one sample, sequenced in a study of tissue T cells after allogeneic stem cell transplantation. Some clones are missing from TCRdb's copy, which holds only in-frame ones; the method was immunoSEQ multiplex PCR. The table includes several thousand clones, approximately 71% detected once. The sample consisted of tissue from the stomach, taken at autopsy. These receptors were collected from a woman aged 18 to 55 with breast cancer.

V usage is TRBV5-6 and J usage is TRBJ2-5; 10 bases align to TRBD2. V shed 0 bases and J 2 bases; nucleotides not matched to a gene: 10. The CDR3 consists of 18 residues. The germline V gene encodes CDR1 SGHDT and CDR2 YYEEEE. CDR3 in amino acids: CASSLEFRLAGAQETQYF. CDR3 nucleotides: TGTGCCAGCAGCTTGGAGTTTAGACTAGCGGGTGCTCAAGAGACCCAGTACTTC.

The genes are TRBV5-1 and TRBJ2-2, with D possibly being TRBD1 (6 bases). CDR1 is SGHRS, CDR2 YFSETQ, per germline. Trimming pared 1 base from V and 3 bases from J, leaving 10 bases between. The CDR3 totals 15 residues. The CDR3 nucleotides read TGCGCCAGCAGCTTGACAGGGTTTGACACCGGGGAGCTGTTTTTT. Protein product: CASSLTGFDTGELFF.

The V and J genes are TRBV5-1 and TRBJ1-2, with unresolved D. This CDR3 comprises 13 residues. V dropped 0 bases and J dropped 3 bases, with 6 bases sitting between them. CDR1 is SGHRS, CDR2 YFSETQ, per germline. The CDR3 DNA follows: TGCGCCAGCAGCTTGGGGTGGGACTATGGCTACACCTTC. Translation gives CASSLGWDYGYTF.

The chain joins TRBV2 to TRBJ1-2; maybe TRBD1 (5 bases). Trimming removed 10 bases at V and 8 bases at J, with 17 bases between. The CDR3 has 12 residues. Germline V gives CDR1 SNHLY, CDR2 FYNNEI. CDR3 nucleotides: TGTGCCAACTCAGTCGGGAGGGACGGCTACACCTTC. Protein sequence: CANSVGRDGYTF. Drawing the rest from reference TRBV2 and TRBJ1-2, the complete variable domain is EPEVTQTPSHQVTQMGQEVILRCVPISNHLYFYWYRQILGQKVEFLVSFYNNEISEKSEIFDDQFSVERPDGSNFTLKIRSTKLEDSAMYFCANSVGRDGYTFGSGTRLTVV.

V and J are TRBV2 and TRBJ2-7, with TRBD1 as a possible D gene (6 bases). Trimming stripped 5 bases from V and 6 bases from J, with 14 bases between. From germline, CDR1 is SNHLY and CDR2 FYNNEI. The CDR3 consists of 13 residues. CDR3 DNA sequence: TGTGCCAGCAGTCGGAACAGGGACGGCGAGCAGTACTTC. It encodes CASSRNRDGEQYF.

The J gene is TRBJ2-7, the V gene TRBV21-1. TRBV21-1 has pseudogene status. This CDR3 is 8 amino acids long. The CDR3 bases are TGTGCCAGCAAGGTAGAGTACTTC. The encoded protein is CASKVEYF.

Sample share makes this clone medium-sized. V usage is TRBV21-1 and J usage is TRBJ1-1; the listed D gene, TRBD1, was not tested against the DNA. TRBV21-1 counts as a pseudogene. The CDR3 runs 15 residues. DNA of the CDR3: TGTGCCAGCAGCAAAAGGGTCGGACAAATCACTGAAGCTTTCTTT. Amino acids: CASSKRVGQITEAFF.

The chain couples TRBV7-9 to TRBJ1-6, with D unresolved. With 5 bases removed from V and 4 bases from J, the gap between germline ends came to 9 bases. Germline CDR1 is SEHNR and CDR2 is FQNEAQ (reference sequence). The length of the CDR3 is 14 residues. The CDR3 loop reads CASSLEQYNSPLHF. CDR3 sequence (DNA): TGTGCCAGCAGCCTGGAACAGTATAATTCACCCCTCCACTTT.

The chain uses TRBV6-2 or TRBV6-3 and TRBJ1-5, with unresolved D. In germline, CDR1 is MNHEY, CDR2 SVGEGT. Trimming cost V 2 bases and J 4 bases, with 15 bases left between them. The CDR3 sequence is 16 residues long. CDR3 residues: CASSYGRLRYNQPQHF. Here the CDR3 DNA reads TGTGCCAGCAGTTACGGCCGGTTAAGGTATAATCAGCCCCAGCATTTT.

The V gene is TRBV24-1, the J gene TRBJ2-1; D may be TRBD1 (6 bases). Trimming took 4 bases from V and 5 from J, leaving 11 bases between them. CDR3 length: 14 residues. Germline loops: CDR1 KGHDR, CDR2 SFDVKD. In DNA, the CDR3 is TGTGCCACCAGTGACCCCCGGACAGACAATGAGCAGTTCTTC. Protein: CATSDPRTDNEQFF.

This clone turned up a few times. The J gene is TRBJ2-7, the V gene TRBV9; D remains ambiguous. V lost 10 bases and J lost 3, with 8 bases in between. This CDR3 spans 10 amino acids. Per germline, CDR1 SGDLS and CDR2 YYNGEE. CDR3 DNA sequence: TGTGCCCTCTGCGGCTACGAGCAGTACTTC. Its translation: CALCGYEQYF.

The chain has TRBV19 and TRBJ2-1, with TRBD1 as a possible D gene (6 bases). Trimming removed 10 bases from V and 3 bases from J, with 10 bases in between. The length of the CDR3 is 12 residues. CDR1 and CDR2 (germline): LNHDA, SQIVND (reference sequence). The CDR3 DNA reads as TGTGCCACCCTAGGGGGCTACAATGAGCAGTTCTTC. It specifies CATLGGYNEQFF.

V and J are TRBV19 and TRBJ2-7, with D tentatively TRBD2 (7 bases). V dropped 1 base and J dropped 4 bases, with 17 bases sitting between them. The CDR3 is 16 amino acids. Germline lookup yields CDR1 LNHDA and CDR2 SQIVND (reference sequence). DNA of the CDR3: TGTGCCAGTAGTATAGGGGCGGGGGCCACCAATTACGAGCAGTACTTC. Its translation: CASSIGAGATNYEQYF. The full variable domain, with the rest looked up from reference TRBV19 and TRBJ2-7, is DGGITQSPKYLFRKEGQNVTLSCEQNLNHDAMYWYRQDPGQGLRLIYYSQIVNDFQKGDIAEGYSVSREKKESFPLTVTSAQKNPTAFYLCASSIGAGATNYEQYFGPGTRLTVT.

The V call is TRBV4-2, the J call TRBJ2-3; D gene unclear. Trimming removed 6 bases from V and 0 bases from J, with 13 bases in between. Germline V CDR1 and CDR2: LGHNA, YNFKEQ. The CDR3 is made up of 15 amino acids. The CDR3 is CASRMTAESTDTQYF. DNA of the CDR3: TGTGCCAGCAGGATGACTGCCGAAAGCACAGATACGCAGTATTTT.

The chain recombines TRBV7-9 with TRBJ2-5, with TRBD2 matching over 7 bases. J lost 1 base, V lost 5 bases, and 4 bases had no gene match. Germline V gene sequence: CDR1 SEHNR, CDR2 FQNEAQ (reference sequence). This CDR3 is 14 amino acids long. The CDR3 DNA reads TGTGCCAGCAGCCCAGGGACTATCCAAGAGACCCAGTACTTC. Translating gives CASSPGTIQETQYF.

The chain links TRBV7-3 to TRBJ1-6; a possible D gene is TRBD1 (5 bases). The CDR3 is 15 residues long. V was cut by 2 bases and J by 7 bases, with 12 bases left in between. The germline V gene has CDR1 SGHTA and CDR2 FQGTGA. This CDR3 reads CASSLGGALNSPLHF. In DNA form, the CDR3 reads TGTGCCAGCAGCTTAGGAGGGGCCTTGAATTCACCCCTCCACTTT.

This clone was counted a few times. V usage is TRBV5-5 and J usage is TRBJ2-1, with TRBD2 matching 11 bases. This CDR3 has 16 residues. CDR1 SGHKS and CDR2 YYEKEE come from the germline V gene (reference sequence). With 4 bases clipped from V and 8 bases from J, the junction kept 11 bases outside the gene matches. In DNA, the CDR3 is TGTGCCAGCAGCCCGGATACCGGGACTAGCGGCGATGAGCAGTTCTTC. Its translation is CASSPDTGTSGDEQFF. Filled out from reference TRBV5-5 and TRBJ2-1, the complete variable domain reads DAGVTQSPTHLIKTRGQQVTLRCSPISGHKSVSWYQQVLGQGPQFIFQYYEKEERGRGNFPDRFSARQFPNYSSELNVNALLLGDSALYLCASSPDTGTSGDEQFFGPGTRLTVL.

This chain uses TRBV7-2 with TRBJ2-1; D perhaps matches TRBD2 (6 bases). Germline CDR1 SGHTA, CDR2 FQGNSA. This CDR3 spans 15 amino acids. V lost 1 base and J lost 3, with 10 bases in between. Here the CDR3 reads CASSLGRDDYNEQFF. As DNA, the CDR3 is TGTGCCAGCAGCTTAGGGCGGGATGACTACAATGAGCAGTTCTTC.

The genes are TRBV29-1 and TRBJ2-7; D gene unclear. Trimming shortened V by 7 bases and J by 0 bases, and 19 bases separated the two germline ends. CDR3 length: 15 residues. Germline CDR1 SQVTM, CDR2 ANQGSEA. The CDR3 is CSARGAARSSYEQYF. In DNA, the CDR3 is TGCAGCGCCCGAGGTGCCGCGAGGAGCTCCTACGAGCAGTACTTC.

For the CDR3, the DNA is TGTGCCAGCAGCGTTCGGGACAGCATTAACTATGGCTACACCTTC. Protein: CASSVRDSINYGYTF. V is TRBV7-9 and J is TRBJ1-2; 7 bases are a match to TRBD1. Germline CDR1 reads SEHNR; CDR2 reads FQNEAQ (reference sequence). The CDR3 loop spans 15 amino acids. V shed 5 bases and J 1 base; nucleotides not matched to a gene: 7.

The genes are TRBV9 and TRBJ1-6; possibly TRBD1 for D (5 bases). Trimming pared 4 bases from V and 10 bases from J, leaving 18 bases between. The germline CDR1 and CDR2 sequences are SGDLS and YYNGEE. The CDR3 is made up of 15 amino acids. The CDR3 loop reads CASSPAWLRGSPLHF. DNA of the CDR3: TGTGCCAGCAGCCCGGCCTGGCTCCGGGGCTCACCCCTCCACTTT.

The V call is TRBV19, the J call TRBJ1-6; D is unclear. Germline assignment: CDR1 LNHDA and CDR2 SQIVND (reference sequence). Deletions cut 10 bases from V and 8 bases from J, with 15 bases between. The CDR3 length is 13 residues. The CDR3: CATQDRRDSPLHF. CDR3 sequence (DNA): TGTGCCACCCAGGACCGCCGAGATTCACCCCTCCACTTT.

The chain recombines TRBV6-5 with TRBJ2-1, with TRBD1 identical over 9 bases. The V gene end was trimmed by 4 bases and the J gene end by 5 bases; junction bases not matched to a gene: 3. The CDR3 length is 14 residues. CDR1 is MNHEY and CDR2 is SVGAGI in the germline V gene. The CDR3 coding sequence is TGTGCCAGCAGTTCACAGGGGGCCCACAATGAGCAGTTCTTC. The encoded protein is CASSSQGAHNEQFF.